The entry below describes one T cell receptor (beta chain). This CDR3 spans 17 amino acids. V was clipped by 1 base and J by 0 bases; unmatched bases: 6. The germline gives CDR1 LGHNA, CDR2 YNFKEQ. The data originate from a study of blood T cell repertoires in COVID-19. Produced via immunoSEQ multiplex PCR; TCRdb's table is partial and in-frame only. Of about 110,000 clones listed, about two thirds were seen once; the top ten hold 1.5% to 2%. The rearrangement uses TRBV4-2 and TRBJ2-3, with 8 bases identical to TRBD2. The sequence was obtained from a woman in her thirties or forties with acute or convalescent COVID-19. Specimen: peripheral blood. CDR3 protein: CASSQATTSGSTDTQYF. CDR3 DNA: TGTGCCAGCAGCCAAGCAACAACTAGCGGTAGCACAGATACGCAGTATTTT.